These T cell receptor beta chains were read from a single sample in a study of lymphopenia after photon versus proton radiotherapy. Method: immunoSEQ multiplex PCR; TCRdb's copy keeps in-frame clones and lacks some. The top ten hold over 2% of the sample, which has 65,000 to 85,000 clones, around 93% seen once. Here the sequenced sample was peripheral blood, taken from a patient treated with photon-based radiotherapy. All receptors come from a woman in her 40s with cholangiocarcinoma. Each CDR3 is given with its conserved first and last residue. The D gene is left open where the match is weak. Only part of the rows carry a size: once, few, many, or a class if the clone is expanded.

v_gene: TRBV5-4
j_gene: TRBJ1-2
abundance: -
d_gene: -
CDR3nt: TGTGCCAGCAGCGGTCAGGGTGGGAATGGCTACACCTTC
CDR3aa: CASSGQGGNGYTF

v_gene: TRBV30
j_gene: TRBJ2-2
abundance: -
d_gene: TRBD2
CDR3nt: TGTGCCTGGGCCCGGGGGACTAGCGGCGGGGAGCTGTTTTTT
CDR3aa: CAWARGTSGGELFF

v_gene: TRBV5-6
j_gene: TRBJ2-7
abundance: -
d_gene: -
CDR3nt: TGTGCCAGCAGCTTGGACAGACTACTAACCTACGAGCAGTACTTC
CDR3aa: CASSLDRLLTYEQYF

v_gene: TRBV13
j_gene: TRBJ1-1
abundance: -
d_gene: TRBD1
CDR3nt: TGTGCCAGCACCCACGCGACAGGGGCTGTGAACACTGAAGCTTTCTTT
CDR3aa: CASTHATGAVNTEAFF

v_gene: TRBV20-1
j_gene: TRBJ2-7
abundance: -
d_gene: -
CDR3nt: TGCAGTGCTAGTATCGGCTACGAGCAGTACTTC
CDR3aa: CSASIGYEQYF

v_gene: TRBV27
j_gene: TRBJ1-2
abundance: -
d_gene: TRBD1
CDR3nt: TGTGCCAGCTCCACTGGACAGGGCACATATGGCTACACCTTC
CDR3aa: CASSTGQGTYGYTF

v_gene: TRBV4-1
j_gene: TRBJ2-6
abundance: -
d_gene: TRBD2
CDR3nt: TGCGCCAGCAGCCAAGACCCTGGGCTGACTAGCGGAATCTCTGGGGCCAACGTCCTGACTTTC
CDR3aa: CASSQDPGLTSGISGANVLTF

v_gene: TRBV7-3
j_gene: TRBJ1-1
abundance: -
d_gene: TRBD1
CDR3nt: TGTGCCAGCAGCGGACTATTATTTACAGGGGGGTTAGAAGCTTTCTTT
CDR3aa: CASSGLLFTGGLEAFF

v_gene: TRBV6-1
j_gene: TRBJ1-1
abundance: -
d_gene: TRBD1
CDR3nt: TGTGCCAGCAAGACAGGGCCCCAGAACACTGAAGCTTTCTTT
CDR3aa: CASKTGPQNTEAFF

v_gene: TRBV7-6
j_gene: TRBJ1-6
abundance: -
d_gene: -
CDR3nt: TGTGCCAGCAGCTTAGCAGGGGAAGGTAGCTCACCCCTCCACTTT
CDR3aa: CASSLAGEGSSPLHF

v_gene: TRBV9
j_gene: TRBJ1-2
abundance: -
d_gene: -
CDR3nt: TGTGCCAGCAGCGTAGGGGGGGAGGACTATGGCTACACCTTC
CDR3aa: CASSVGGEDYGYTF

v_gene: TRBV27
j_gene: TRBJ1-1
abundance: -
d_gene: -
CDR3nt: TGTGCCAGCAGCAATCTGAGGACTGAAGCTTTCTTT
CDR3aa: CASSNLRTEAFF

v_gene: TRBV29-1
j_gene: TRBJ1-2
abundance: -
d_gene: -
CDR3nt: TGCAGCGTTGACCGGGGGCTTGGCTACACCTTC
CDR3aa: CSVDRGLGYTF

v_gene: TRBV9
j_gene: TRBJ2-3
abundance: -
d_gene: -
CDR3nt: TGTGCCAGCAGCGTAGCGGCGGATACGCAGTATTTT
CDR3aa: CASSVAADTQYF

v_gene: TRBV28
j_gene: TRBJ2-7
abundance: -
d_gene: TRBD1
CDR3nt: TGTGCCAGCACCCTGACAGGGGTCGACTACGAGCAGTACTTC
CDR3aa: CASTLTGVDYEQYF

v_gene: TRBV13
j_gene: TRBJ2-1
abundance: -
d_gene: TRBD2
CDR3nt: TGTGCCAGCAGCGACGCGGGACTAGGAGGCAATGAGCAGTTCTTC
CDR3aa: CASSDAGLGGNEQFF

v_gene: TRBV23-1
j_gene: TRBJ1-1
abundance: -
d_gene: -
CDR3nt: TGCGCCAGCAGACGAGTAGGGGGTGATTTGAACACTGAAGCTTTCTTT
CDR3aa: CASRRVGGDLNTEAFF

v_gene: TRBV28
j_gene: TRBJ1-3
abundance: -
d_gene: -
CDR3nt: TGTGTGCCCCTCTCTGGAAACACCGTACATTTC
CDR3aa: CVPLSGNTVHF

v_gene: TRBV15
j_gene: TRBJ1-2
abundance: -
d_gene: -
CDR3nt: TGTGCCACCAGCAGAGATGCGGGGACGGGCTACACCTTC
CDR3aa: CATSRDAGTGYTF

v_gene: TRBV6-4
j_gene: TRBJ1-2
abundance: -
d_gene: -
CDR3nt: TGTGCCAGCAGTGACTCGAACGTAGGGTTTGCGGGCTACACCTTC
CDR3aa: CASSDSNVGFAGYTF

v_gene: TRBV7-6
j_gene: TRBJ2-2
abundance: -
d_gene: -
CDR3nt: TGTGCCAGCAGCCTACAGGAAAACACCGGGGAGCTGTTTTTT
CDR3aa: CASSLQENTGELFF

v_gene: TRBV28
j_gene: TRBJ2-7
abundance: once
d_gene: TRBD2
CDR3nt: TGTGCCAGCAGTTTATTGGGCGGGAGGGCCGACGAGCAGTACTTC
CDR3aa: CASSLLGGRADEQYF

v_gene: TRBV27
j_gene: TRBJ2-3
abundance: once
d_gene: TRBD2
CDR3nt: TGTGCCAGCAGCCTCTGGACTAGCGGGGGTCCGGATACGCAGTATTTT
CDR3aa: CASSLWTSGGPDTQYF

v_gene: TRBV11-3
j_gene: TRBJ2-7
abundance: -
d_gene: -
CDR3nt: TGTGCCAGCAGCTTGGGCAGGGGCAGCGGCGAGCAGTACTTC
CDR3aa: CASSLGRGSGEQYF

v_gene: TRBV28
j_gene: TRBJ1-2
abundance: -
d_gene: TRBD1
CDR3nt: TGTGCCAGCAGTGAAACAGGGGTGGCTAACTATGGCTACACCTTC
CDR3aa: CASSETGVANYGYTF

v_gene: TRBV5-5
j_gene: TRBJ1-4
abundance: -
d_gene: -
CDR3nt: TGTGCCAGCAGCTTGGCAGCCGTGGAAAAACTGTTTTTT
CDR3aa: CASSLAAVEKLFF

v_gene: TRBV7-2
j_gene: TRBJ2-2
abundance: -
d_gene: TRBD2
CDR3nt: TGTGCCAGCAGCTTAGATGGGACTACTCTAACCGGGGAGCTGTTTTTT
CDR3aa: CASSLDGTTLTGELFF

v_gene: TRBV19
j_gene: TRBJ1-4
abundance: -
d_gene: -
CDR3nt: TGTGCCAGTAGTAACAGAGGACACCCGGTTAATGAAAAACTGTTTTTT
CDR3aa: CASSNRGHPVNEKLFF

v_gene: TRBV6-5
j_gene: TRBJ2-1
abundance: -
d_gene: -
CDR3nt: TGTGCCAGCAGTTACTCGAGAACCCAAACAGGAAATGAGCAGTTCTTC
CDR3aa: CASSYSRTQTGNEQFF

v_gene: TRBV7-2
j_gene: TRBJ2-1
abundance: -
d_gene: -
CDR3nt: TGTGCCAGCAGCCCCTTTTACAATGAGCAGTTCTTC
CDR3aa: CASSPFYNEQFF

v_gene: TRBV2
j_gene: TRBJ1-5
abundance: -
d_gene: -
CDR3nt: TGTGCCAGCACCCCTTCGGCCCAAAATCAGCCCCAGCATTTT
CDR3aa: CASTPSAQNQPQHF

v_gene: TRBV4-1
j_gene: TRBJ2-7
abundance: -
d_gene: -
CDR3nt: TGCGCCAGCAGCCAAGATAAGGCACGCGGGAAGGCGAGTTACGAGCAGTACTTC
CDR3aa: CASSQDKARGKASYEQYF

v_gene: TRBV30
j_gene: TRBJ2-4
abundance: -
d_gene: -
CDR3nt: TGTGCCTGGAGCCGGGAGCGGCTAGCCAAAAACATTCAGTACTTC
CDR3aa: CAWSRERLAKNIQYF

v_gene: TRBV9
j_gene: TRBJ2-5
abundance: -
d_gene: TRBD2
CDR3nt: TGTGCCAGCAGCCCCACCGGGACTAAGGGGACCCAGTACTTC
CDR3aa: CASSPTGTKGTQYF

v_gene: TRBV10-3
j_gene: TRBJ2-7
abundance: -
d_gene: -
CDR3nt: TGTGCCATCAGTGACCAAACCTACGAGCAGTACTTC
CDR3aa: CAISDQTYEQYF

v_gene: TRBV30
j_gene: TRBJ1-1
abundance: -
d_gene: -
CDR3nt: TGTGCCTGGAGTCAGCTCGGGGGGACTGAAGCTTTCTTT
CDR3aa: CAWSQLGGTEAFF

v_gene: TRBV27
j_gene: TRBJ2-7
abundance: -
d_gene: TRBD1
CDR3nt: TGTGCCAGCAGTGCCGGGACAGGGTCCTACGAGCAGTACTTC
CDR3aa: CASSAGTGSYEQYF

v_gene: TRBV5-1
j_gene: TRBJ2-5
abundance: -
d_gene: TRBD2
CDR3nt: TGCGCCAGCCAGATAGCGGGAGGGGTACAAGAGACCCAGTACTTC
CDR3aa: CASQIAGGVQETQYF

v_gene: TRBV13
j_gene: TRBJ2-5
abundance: -
d_gene: -
CDR3nt: TGTGCCAGCAGCTTGAGGGCTACGGTTCAAGAGACCCAGTACTTC
CDR3aa: CASSLRATVQETQYF

v_gene: TRBV27
j_gene: TRBJ1-1
abundance: -
d_gene: TRBD1
CDR3nt: TGTGCCAGCAGAATAGGGGGCTCGAACACTGAAGCTTTCTTT
CDR3aa: CASRIGGSNTEAFF

v_gene: TRBV9
j_gene: TRBJ2-1
abundance: -
d_gene: TRBD2
CDR3nt: TGTGCCAGCAGCGTAGTTGGTAGCGGGGGGCAGGGTGAGCAGTTCTTC
CDR3aa: CASSVVGSGGQGEQFF

v_gene: TRBV29-1
j_gene: TRBJ1-1
abundance: once
d_gene: -
CDR3nt: TGCAGCGTTGTGGGGCAGGAGGAGAACACTGAAGCTTTCTTT
CDR3aa: CSVVGQEENTEAFF

v_gene: TRBV7-3
j_gene: TRBJ2-1
abundance: once
d_gene: -
CDR3nt: TGTGCCAGCAGCTTAAGTGAGCAGCCCAATAATTACAATGAGCAGTTCTTC
CDR3aa: CASSLSEQPNNYNEQFF

v_gene: TRBV11-2
j_gene: TRBJ1-1
abundance: once
d_gene: -
CDR3nt: TGTGCCAGCGGATCGGAGATGAACACTGAAGCTTTCTTT
CDR3aa: CASGSEMNTEAFF

v_gene: TRBV11-3
j_gene: TRBJ1-5
abundance: -
d_gene: -
CDR3nt: TGTGCCAGTTATACCGGGCCCTTAAGCCAGCCCCAGCATTTT
CDR3aa: CASYTGPLSQPQHF

v_gene: TRBV11-2
j_gene: TRBJ1-1
abundance: -
d_gene: TRBD1
CDR3nt: TGTGCCAGCAGCTCCACAGGGGGCAGAGATGAAGCTTTCTTT
CDR3aa: CASSSTGGRDEAFF

v_gene: TRBV5-3
j_gene: TRBJ1-1
abundance: -
d_gene: TRBD1
CDR3nt: TGTGCCAGAAGAGGACAGGGATGGTACACTGAAGCTTTCTTT
CDR3aa: CARRGQGWYTEAFF

v_gene: TRBV7-9
j_gene: TRBJ1-1
abundance: -
d_gene: -
CDR3nt: TGTGCCAGCAGCTTAGCTGTGGGCTCTTTTGTCACTGAAGCTTTCTTT
CDR3aa: CASSLAVGSFVTEAFF

v_gene: TRBV7-9
j_gene: TRBJ2-2
abundance: -
d_gene: -
CDR3nt: TGTGCCAGCAGCCGCGGTCCACAGCGTTTCAACACCGGGGAGCTGTTTTTT
CDR3aa: CASSRGPQRFNTGELFF

v_gene: TRBV4-2
j_gene: TRBJ1-5
abundance: -
d_gene: -
CDR3nt: TGTGCCAGCAGCCAAGTTCCACAGCCCAATCAGCCCCAGCATTTT
CDR3aa: CASSQVPQPNQPQHF

v_gene: TRBV5-1
j_gene: TRBJ2-3
abundance: -
d_gene: TRBD2
CDR3nt: TGCGCCAGCAGCTTTGGCGGGGGGATAACAGATACGCAGTATTTT
CDR3aa: CASSFGGGITDTQYF

v_gene: TRBV6-6
j_gene: TRBJ1-1
abundance: -
d_gene: -
CDR3nt: TGTGCCAGCAGTTACTTCGGGGCTTTCTTT
CDR3aa: CASSYFGAFF

v_gene: TRBV5-1
j_gene: TRBJ2-3
abundance: -
d_gene: TRBD2
CDR3nt: TGCGCCAGCAACTTGGTAGGAGCGGGGGTCGCAGATACGCAGTATTTT
CDR3aa: CASNLVGAGVADTQYF

v_gene: TRBV5-1
j_gene: TRBJ2-7
abundance: -
d_gene: -
CDR3nt: TGCGCCAGCAGCTTGCGACCCCCGGGAGACGAGCAGTACTTC
CDR3aa: CASSLRPPGDEQYF

v_gene: TRBV7-8
j_gene: TRBJ1-1
abundance: -
d_gene: -
CDR3nt: TGTGCCAGCAGCTTTTCCCCCAACACTGAAGCTTTCTTT
CDR3aa: CASSFSPNTEAFF

v_gene: TRBV6-5
j_gene: TRBJ2-3
abundance: -
d_gene: -
CDR3nt: TGTGCCAGCAAACCTAGCGGCACAGATACGCAGTATTTT
CDR3aa: CASKPSGTDTQYF

v_gene: TRBV29-1
j_gene: TRBJ2-7
abundance: -
d_gene: TRBD2
CDR3nt: TGCAGCGTTGCATCGGGACTAGTTGTCAACGAGCAGTACTTC
CDR3aa: CSVASGLVVNEQYF

v_gene: TRBV7-9
j_gene: TRBJ2-7
abundance: -
d_gene: TRBD1
CDR3nt: TGTGCCAGCAGCCAAGACAGGGTTTTGCTCGACGAGCAGTACTTC
CDR3aa: CASSQDRVLLDEQYF

v_gene: TRBV9
j_gene: TRBJ2-1
abundance: -
d_gene: TRBD2
CDR3nt: TGTGCCAGCAGCGTAGTCGAGCGGGGGGTCCGTGAGCAGTTCTTC
CDR3aa: CASSVVERGVREQFF